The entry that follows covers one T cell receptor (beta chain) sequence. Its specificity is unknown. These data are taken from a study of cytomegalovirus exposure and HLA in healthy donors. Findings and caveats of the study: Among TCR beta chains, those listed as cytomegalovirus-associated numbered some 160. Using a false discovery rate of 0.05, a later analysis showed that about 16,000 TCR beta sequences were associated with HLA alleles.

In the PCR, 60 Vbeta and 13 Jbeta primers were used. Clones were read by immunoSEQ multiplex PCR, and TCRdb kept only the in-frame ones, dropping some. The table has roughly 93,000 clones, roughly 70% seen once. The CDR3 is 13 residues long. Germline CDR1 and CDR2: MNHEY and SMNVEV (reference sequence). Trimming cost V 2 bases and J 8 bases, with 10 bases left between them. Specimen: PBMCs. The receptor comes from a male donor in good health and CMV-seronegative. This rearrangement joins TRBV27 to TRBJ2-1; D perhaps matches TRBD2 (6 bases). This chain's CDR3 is CASSLGPGDEQFF. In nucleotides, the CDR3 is TGTGCCAGCAGTTTAGGACCGGGGGATGAGCAGTTCTTC.